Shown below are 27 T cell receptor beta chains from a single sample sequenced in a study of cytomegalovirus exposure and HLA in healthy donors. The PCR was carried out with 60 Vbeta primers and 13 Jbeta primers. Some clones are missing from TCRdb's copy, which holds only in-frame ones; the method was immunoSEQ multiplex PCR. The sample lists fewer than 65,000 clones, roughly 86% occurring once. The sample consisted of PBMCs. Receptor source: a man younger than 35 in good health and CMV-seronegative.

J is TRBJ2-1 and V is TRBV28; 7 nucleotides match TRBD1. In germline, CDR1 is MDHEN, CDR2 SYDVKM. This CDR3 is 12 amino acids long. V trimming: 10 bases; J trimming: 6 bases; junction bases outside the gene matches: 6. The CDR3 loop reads CATATGVNEQFF. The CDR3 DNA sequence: TGTGCCACAGCTACAGGGGTCAATGAGCAGTTCTTC.

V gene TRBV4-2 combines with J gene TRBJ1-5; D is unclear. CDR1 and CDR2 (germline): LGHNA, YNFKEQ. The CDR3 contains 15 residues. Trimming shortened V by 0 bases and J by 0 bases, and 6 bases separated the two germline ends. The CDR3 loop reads CASSQEAYSNQPQHF. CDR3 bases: TGTGCCAGCAGCCAAGAAGCTTATAGCAATCAGCCCCAGCATTTT.

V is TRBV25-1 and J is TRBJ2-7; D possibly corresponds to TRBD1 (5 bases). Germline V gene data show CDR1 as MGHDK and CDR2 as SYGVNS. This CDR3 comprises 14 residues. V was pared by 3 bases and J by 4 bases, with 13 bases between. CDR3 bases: TGTGCCAGCAGTGAGTGGACAACCAGTTACGAGCAGTACTTC. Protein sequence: CASSEWTTSYEQYF.

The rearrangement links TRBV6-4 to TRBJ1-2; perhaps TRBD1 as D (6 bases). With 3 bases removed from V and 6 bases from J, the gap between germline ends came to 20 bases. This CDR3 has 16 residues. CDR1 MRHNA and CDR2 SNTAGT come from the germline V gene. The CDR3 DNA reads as TGTGCCAGCAGTGAATGGGGGGGCAGATCAGGGGATGGCTACACCTTC. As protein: CASSEWGGRSGDGYTF.

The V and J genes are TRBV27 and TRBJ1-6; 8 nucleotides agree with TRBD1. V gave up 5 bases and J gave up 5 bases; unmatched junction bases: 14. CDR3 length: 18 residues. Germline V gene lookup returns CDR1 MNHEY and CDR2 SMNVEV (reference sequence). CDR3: CASSPTPGQATNNSPLHF. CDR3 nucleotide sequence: TGTGCCAGCAGTCCTACCCCGGGACAGGCGACAAATAATTCACCCCTCCACTTT.

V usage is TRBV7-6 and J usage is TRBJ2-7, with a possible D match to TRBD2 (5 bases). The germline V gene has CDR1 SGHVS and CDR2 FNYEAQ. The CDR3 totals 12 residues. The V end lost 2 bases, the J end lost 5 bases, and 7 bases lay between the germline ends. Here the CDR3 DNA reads TGTGCCAGCAGCTTAACCGGGGACGAGCAGTACTTC. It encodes CASSLTGDEQYF.

DNA of the CDR3: TGTGCCAGCAGTGAAGCGAGGACAGGGAATCAGCCCCAGCATTTT. Translating it yields CASSEARTGNQPQHF. The chain is built from TRBV2 and TRBJ1-5; 8 bases fit TRBD1. CDR3 size: 15 residues. Germline V gene data show CDR1 as SNHLY and CDR2 as FYNNEI. V lost 0 bases, J lost 4 bases, and 2 bases stayed unmatched.

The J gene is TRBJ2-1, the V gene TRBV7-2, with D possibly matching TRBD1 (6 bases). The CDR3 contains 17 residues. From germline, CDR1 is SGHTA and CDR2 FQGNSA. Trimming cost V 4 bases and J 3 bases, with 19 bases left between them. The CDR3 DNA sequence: TGTGCCAGCAGCTCGTTAGAGGGGGTCCTCCTCTACAATGAGCAGTTCTTC. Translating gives CASSSLEGVLLYNEQFF.

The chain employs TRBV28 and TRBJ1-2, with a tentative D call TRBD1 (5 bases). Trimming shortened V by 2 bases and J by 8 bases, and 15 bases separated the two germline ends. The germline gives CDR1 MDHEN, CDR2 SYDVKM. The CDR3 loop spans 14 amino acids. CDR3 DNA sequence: TGTGCCAGCAGTTTAACGGCACAGGTTAGGGGCTACACCTTC. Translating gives CASSLTAQVRGYTF.

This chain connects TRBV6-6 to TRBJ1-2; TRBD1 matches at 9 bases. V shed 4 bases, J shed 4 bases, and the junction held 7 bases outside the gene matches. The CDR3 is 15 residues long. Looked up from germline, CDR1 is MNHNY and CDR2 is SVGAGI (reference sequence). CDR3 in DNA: TGTGCCAGCAGTTCCCCGGGACAGGGCGGCTATGGCTACACCTTC. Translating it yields CASSSPGQGGYGYTF.

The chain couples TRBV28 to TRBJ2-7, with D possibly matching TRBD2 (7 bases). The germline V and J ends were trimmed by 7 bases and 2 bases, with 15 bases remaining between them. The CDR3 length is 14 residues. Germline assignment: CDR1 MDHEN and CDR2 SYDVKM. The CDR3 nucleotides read TGTGCCAGCACCTCCGGGGGGACAACCTACGAGCAGTACTTC. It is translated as CASTSGGTTYEQYF.

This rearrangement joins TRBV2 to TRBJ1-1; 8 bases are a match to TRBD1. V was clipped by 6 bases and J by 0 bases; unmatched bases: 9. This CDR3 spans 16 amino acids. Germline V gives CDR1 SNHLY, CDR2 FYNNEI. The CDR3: CASRDPWTGLNTEAFF. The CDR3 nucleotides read TGTGCCAGCAGGGACCCTTGGACAGGGCTGAACACTGAAGCTTTCTTT.

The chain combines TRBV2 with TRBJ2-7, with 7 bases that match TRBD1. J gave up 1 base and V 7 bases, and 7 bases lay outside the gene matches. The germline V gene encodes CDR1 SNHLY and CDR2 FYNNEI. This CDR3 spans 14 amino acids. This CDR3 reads CASNEGADSYEQYF. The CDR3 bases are TGTGCCAGCAATGAGGGGGCGGATTCCTACGAGCAGTACTTC.

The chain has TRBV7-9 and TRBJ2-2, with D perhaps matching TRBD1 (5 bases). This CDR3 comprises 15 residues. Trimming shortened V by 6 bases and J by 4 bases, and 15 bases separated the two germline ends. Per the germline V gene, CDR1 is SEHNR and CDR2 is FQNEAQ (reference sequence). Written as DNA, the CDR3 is TGTGCCAGCAGACCCAGGGCCGGCGGCACCGGGGAGCTGTTTTTT. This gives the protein CASRPRAGGTGELFF.

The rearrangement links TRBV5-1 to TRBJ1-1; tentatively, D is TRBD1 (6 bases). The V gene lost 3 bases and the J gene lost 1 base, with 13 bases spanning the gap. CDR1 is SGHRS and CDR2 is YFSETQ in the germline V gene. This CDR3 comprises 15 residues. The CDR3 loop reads CASSSSPTGNTEAFF. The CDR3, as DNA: TGCGCCAGCAGCTCGAGCCCGACAGGGAACACTGAAGCTTTCTTT.

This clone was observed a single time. This CDR3 reads CATMWQGNTEAFF. The CDR3 DNA reads TGTGCCACCATGTGGCAGGGGAACACTGAAGCTTTCTTT. The V call is TRBV2, the J call TRBJ1-1, with D possibly matching TRBD1 (5 bases). The CDR3 covers 13 residues. The germline CDR1 and CDR2 sequences are SNHLY and FYNNEI. V lost 10 bases, J lost 1 base, and 13 bases lay in between.

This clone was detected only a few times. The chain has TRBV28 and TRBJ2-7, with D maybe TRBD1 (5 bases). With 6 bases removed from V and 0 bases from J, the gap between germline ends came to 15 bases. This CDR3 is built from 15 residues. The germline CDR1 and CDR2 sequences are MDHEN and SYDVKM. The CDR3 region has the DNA TGTGCCAGCAGCTTTTCATTTAGGGGCTCCTACGAGCAGTACTTC. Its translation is CASSFSFRGSYEQYF. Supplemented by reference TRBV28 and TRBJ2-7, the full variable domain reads DVKVTQSSRYLVKRTGEKVFLECVQDMDHENMFWYRQDPGLGLRLIYFSYDVKMKEKGDIPEGYSVSREKKERFSLILESASTNQTSMYLCASSFSFRGSYEQYFGPGTRLTVT.

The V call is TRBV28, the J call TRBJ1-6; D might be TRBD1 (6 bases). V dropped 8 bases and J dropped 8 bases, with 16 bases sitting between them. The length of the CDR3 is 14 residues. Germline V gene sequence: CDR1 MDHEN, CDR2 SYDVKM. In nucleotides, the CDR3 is TGTGCCAGCGGGTACAGGGTGGAGGATTCACCCCTCCACTTT. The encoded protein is CASGYRVEDSPLHF.

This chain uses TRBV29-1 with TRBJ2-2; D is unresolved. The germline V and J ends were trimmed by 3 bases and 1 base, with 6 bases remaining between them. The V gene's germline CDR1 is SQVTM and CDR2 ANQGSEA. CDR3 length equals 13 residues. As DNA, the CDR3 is TGCAGCGTTGAGAGCGAGAACACCGGGGAGCTGTTTTTT. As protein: CSVESENTGELFF.

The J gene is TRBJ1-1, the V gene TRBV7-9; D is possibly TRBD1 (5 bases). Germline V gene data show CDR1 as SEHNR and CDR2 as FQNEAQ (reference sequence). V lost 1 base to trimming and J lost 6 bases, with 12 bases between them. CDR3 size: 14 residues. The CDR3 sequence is CASSLDDSRAEAFF. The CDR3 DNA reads TGTGCCAGCAGCTTAGACGACAGTCGGGCTGAAGCTTTCTTT.

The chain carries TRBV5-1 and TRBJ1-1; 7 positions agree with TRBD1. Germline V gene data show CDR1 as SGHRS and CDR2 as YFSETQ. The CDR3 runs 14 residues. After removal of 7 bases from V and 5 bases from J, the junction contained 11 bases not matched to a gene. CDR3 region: CASFDRDDGTEAFF. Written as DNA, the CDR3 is TGCGCCAGCTTTGACAGGGATGATGGGACTGAAGCTTTCTTT.

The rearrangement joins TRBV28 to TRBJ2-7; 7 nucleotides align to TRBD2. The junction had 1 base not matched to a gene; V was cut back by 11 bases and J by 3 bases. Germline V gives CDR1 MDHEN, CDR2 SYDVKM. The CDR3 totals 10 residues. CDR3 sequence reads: CAGGDYEQYF. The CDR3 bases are TGTGCCGGGGGGGACTACGAGCAGTACTTC.

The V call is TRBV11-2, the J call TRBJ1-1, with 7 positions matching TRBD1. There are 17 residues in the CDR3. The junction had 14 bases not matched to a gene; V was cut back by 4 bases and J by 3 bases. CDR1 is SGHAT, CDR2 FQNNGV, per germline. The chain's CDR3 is CASSYGQVGRADTEAFF. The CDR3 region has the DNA TGTGCCAGCAGCTATGGACAGGTAGGGCGGGCGGACACTGAAGCTTTCTTT.

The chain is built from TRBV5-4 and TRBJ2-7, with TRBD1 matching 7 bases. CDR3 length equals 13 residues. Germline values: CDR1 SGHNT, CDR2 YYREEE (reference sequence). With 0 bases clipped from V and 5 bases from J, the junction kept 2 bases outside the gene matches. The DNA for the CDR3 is TGTGCCAGCAGCTTGGACAGGGGCCACGAGCAGTACTTC. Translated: CASSLDRGHEQYF.

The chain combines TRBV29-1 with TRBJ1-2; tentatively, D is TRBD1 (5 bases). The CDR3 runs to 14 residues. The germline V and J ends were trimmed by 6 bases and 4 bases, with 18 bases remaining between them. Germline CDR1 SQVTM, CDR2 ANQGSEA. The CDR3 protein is CSVPKDTGLYGYTF. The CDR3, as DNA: TGCAGCGTCCCCAAAGACACAGGCCTCTATGGCTACACCTTC. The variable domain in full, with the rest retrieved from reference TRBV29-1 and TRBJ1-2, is SAVISQKPSRDICQRGTSLTIQCQVDSQVTMMFWYRQQPGQSLTLIATANQGSEATYESGFVIDKFPISRPNLTFSTLTVSNMSPEDSSIYLCSVPKDTGLYGYTFGSGTRLTVV.

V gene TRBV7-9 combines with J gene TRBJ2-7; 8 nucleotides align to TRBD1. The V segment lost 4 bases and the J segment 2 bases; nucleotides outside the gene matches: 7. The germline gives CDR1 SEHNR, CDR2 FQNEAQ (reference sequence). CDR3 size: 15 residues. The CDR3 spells CASSSTGTGAYEQYF. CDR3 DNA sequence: TGTGCCAGCAGCTCGACCGGGACAGGTGCCTACGAGCAGTACTTC.

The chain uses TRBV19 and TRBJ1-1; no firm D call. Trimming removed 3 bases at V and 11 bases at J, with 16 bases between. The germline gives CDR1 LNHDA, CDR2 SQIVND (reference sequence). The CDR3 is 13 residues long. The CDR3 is CASSMLEEEKAFF. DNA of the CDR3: TGTGCCAGTAGTATGTTGGAGGAGGAGAAGGCTTTCTTT.